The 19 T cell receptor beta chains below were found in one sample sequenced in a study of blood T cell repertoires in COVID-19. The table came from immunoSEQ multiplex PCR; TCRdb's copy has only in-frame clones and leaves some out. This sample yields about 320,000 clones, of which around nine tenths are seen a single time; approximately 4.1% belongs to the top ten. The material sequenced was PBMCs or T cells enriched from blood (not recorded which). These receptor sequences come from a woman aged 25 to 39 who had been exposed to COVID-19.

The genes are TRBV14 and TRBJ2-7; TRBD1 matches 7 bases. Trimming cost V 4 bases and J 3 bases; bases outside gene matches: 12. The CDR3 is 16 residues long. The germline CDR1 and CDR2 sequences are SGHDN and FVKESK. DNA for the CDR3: TGTGCCAGCAGCCGCACGACAGGGAAAGTGAGCTACGAGCAGTACTTC. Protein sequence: CASSRTTGKVSYEQYF.

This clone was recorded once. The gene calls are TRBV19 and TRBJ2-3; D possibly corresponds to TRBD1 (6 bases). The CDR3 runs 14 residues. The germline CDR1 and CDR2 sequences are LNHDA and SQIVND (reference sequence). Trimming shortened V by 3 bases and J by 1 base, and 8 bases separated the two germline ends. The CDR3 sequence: CASSIRTGTDTQYF. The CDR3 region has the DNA TGTGCCAGTAGTATTCGGACAGGCACAGATACGCAGTATTTT.

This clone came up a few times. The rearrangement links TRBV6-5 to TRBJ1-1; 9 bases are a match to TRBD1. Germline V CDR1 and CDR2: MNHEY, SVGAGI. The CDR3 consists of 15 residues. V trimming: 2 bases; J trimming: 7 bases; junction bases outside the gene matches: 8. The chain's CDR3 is CASSYVWDRANEAFF. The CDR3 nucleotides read TGTGCCAGCAGTTACGTCTGGGACAGGGCTAATGAAGCTTTCTTT.

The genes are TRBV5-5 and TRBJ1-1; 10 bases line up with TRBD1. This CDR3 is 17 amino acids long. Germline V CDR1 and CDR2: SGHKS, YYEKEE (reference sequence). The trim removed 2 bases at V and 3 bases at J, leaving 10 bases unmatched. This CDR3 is CASSFNDRGRIYTEAFF. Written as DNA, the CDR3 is TGTGCCAGCAGCTTTAACGACAGGGGGCGAATCTACACTGAAGCTTTCTTT.

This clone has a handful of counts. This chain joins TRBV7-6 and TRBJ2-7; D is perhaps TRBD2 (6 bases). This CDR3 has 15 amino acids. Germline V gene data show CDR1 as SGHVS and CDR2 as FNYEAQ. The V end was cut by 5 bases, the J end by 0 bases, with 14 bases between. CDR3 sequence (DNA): TGTGCCAGCAGCATTGAGGAGGGGATCTCCTACGAGCAGTACTTC. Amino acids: CASSIEEGISYEQYF.

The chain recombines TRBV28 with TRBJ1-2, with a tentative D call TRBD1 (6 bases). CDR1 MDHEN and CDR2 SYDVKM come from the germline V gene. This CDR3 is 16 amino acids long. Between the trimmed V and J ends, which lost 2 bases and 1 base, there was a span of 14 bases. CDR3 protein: CASSLPAEGHNYGYTF. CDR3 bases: TGTGCCAGCAGTTTACCCGCTGAGGGACATAACTATGGCTACACCTTC.

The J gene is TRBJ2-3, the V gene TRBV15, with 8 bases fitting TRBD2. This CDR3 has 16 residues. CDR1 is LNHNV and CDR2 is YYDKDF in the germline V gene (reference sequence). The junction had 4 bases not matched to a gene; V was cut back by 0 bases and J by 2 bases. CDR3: CATSRDRGGFTDTQYF. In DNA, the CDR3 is TGTGCCACCAGCAGAGATCGGGGGGGATTCACAGATACGCAGTATTTT. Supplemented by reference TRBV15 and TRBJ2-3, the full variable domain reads DAMVIQNPRYQVTQFGKPVTLSCSQTLNHNVMYWYQQKSSQAPKLLFHYYDKDFNNEADTPDNFQSRRPNTSFCFLDIRSPGLGDTAMYLCATSRDRGGFTDTQYFGPGTRLTVL.

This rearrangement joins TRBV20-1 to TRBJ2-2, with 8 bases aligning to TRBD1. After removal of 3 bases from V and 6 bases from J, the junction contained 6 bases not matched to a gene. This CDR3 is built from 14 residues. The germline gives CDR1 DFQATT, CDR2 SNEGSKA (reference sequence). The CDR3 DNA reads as TGCAGTGCTAGTGACAGGGGAAGGGCCGGGGAGCTGTTTTTT. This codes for CSASDRGRAGELFF.

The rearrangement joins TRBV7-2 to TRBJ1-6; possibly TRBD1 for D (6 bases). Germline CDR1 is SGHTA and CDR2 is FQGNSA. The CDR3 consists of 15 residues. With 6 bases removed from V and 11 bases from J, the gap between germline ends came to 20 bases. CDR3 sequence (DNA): TGTGCCAGCAGGACCCCCTCAGGGGTTGGCGCACCCCTCCACTTT. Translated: CASRTPSGVGAPLHF.

The CDR3 region is CASRTGGPGDTEAFF. The CDR3 nucleotides read TGTGCCAGCAGAACAGGGGGCCCCGGGGACACTGAAGCTTTCTTT. The chain has TRBV7-6 and TRBJ1-1, with 9 bases fitting TRBD1. Per the germline V gene, CDR1 is SGHVS and CDR2 is FNYEAQ. Trimming cost V 6 bases and J 3 bases; bases outside gene matches: 8. The CDR3 totals 15 residues. Variable domain in full (rest from reference TRBV7-6 and TRBJ1-1): GAGVSQSPRYKVTKRGQDVALRCDPISGHVSLYWYRQALGQGPEFLTYFNYEAQQDKSGLPNDRFSAERPEGSISTLTIQRTEQRDSAMYRCASRTGGPGDTEAFFGQGTRLTVV.

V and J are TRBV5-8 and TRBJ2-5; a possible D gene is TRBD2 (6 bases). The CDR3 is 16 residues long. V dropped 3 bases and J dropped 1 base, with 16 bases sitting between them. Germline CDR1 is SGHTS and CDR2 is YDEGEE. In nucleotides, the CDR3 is TGTGCCAGCAGCTCCTTCGGTAGCGGTTTCCAAGAGACCCAGTACTTC. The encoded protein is CASSSFGSGFQETQYF.

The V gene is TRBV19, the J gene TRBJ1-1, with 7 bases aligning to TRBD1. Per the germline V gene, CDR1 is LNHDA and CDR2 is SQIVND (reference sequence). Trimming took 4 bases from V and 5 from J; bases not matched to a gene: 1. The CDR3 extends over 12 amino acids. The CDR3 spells CASSSRGTEAFF. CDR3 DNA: TGTGCCAGTAGTAGCAGGGGGACTGAAGCTTTCTTT.

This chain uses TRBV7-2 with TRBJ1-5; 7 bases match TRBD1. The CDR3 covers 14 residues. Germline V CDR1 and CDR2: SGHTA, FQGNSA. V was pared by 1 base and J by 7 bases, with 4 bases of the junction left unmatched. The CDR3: CASSLDRGGQPQHF. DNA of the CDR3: TGTGCCAGCAGCTTAGACAGGGGCGGACAGCCCCAGCATTTT.

The CDR3 nucleotides read TGTGCCAGTAGTATGCCCCCTCCCGGGATCTATGGCTACACCTTC. It encodes CASSMPPPGIYGYTF. The J gene is TRBJ1-2, the V gene TRBV19; unclear D gene. Germline CDR1 and CDR2: LNHDA and SQIVND (reference sequence). This CDR3 has 15 amino acids. With 3 bases removed from V and 4 bases from J, the gap between germline ends came to 15 bases.

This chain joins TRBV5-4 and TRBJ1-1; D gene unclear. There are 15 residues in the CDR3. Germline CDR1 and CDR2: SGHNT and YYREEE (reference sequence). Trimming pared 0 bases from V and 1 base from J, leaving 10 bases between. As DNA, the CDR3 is TGTGCCAGCAGCTTGGTCGGGAAAACGAACACTGAAGCTTTCTTT. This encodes CASSLVGKTNTEAFF.

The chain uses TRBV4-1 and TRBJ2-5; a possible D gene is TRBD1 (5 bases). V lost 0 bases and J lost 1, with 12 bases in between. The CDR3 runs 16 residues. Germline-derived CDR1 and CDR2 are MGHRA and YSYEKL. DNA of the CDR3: TGCGCCAGCAGCCAAGAGTTCCGCCAGGGCCAAGAGACCCAGTACTTC. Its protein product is CASSQEFRQGQETQYF.

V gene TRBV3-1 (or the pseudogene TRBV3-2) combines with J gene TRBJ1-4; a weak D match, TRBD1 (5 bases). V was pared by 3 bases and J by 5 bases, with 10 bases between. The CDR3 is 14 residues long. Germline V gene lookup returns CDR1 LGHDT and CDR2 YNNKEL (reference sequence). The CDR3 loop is CASSHRRGNEKLFF. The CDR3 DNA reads TGTGCCAGCAGCCACCGAAGGGGCAATGAAAAACTGTTTTTT.

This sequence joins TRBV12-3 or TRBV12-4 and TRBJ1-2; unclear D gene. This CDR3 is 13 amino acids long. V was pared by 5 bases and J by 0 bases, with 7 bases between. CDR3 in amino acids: CASSLYPNYGYTF. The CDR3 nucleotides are TGTGCCAGCAGTCTATACCCTAACTATGGCTACACCTTC.

CDR3: CASRTRGQNYGYTF. In nucleotides, the CDR3 is TGTGCCAGCAGAACCCGGGGACAGAACTATGGCTACACCTTC. V is TRBV2 and J is TRBJ1-2; 7 bases agree with TRBD1. J gave up 2 bases and V 6 bases, and 6 bases lay outside the gene matches. CDR1 and CDR2 from the germline V gene are SNHLY and FYNNEI. The CDR3 runs to 14 residues.